This passage covers 10 T cell receptor beta chains from one sample sequenced in a study of cytomegalovirus exposure and HLA in healthy donors. Primers: 60 Vbeta forward and 13 Jbeta reverse. Sequencing was performed with immunoSEQ multiplex PCR; in TCRdb, only in-frame clones are kept and a portion is missing. Counted here are about 120,000 clones, 81% occurring once; the ten biggest clones make up less than 2.5%. The sequenced material came from PBMCs. The receptors originated from a woman aged 40 to 50 in good health and CMV-seronegative.

This clone was picked up one time. The chain joins TRBV7-2 to TRBJ2-7; TRBD2 aligns across 9 bases. The CDR3 spans 14 residues. Germline lookup yields CDR1 SGHTA and CDR2 FQGNSA. Trimming took 4 bases from V and 3 from J; bases not matched to a gene: 4. CDR3 amino acids: CASSSVAGVYEQYF. Written as DNA, the CDR3 is TGTGCCAGCAGCTCCGTAGCGGGAGTCTACGAGCAGTACTTC.

V is TRBV25-1 and J is TRBJ2-1; 9 bases fit TRBD2. V trimming: 5 bases; J trimming: 13 bases; junction bases outside the gene matches: 12. This CDR3 has 14 amino acids. Germline V gene sequence: CDR1 MGHDK, CDR2 SYGVNS. The CDR3 DNA follows: TGTGCCAGCAGTCCACAAGCCGGGCTAGCGGGACAGTTCTTC. This translates into CASSPQAGLAGQFF.

The rearrangement links TRBV5-1 to TRBJ2-5; the D gene is possibly TRBD2 (5 bases). The V gene lost 0 bases and the J gene lost 2 bases, with 11 bases spanning the gap. Germline CDR1 reads SGHRS; CDR2 reads YFSETQ. The CDR3 is 15 residues long. In DNA form, the CDR3 reads TGCGCCAGCAGCTTGGGACTACCGCCTCAAGAGACCCAGTACTTC. Translated: CASSLGLPPQETQYF.

The V call is TRBV11-2, the J call TRBJ2-1; 9 bases map to TRBD2. Germline V gene lookup returns CDR1 SGHAT and CDR2 FQNNGV. Germline trimming cut 7 bases from V and 9 bases from J; bases unmatched to any gene: 16. The CDR3 is made up of 16 amino acids. CDR3 coding DNA: TGTGCCAGCACCCCCCTCGCGGGGGGGCCGGCGCTTGAGCAGTTCTTC. Encoded protein: CASTPLAGGPALEQFF.

A word on this clone: The junction differs from germline at one of its ends, possibly a read error. V is TRBV6-6 and J is TRBJ1-4; the match to TRBD1 covers 7 bases. The CDR3 is 15 amino acids. Germline assignment: CDR1 MNHNY and CDR2 SVGAGI (reference sequence). CDR3 protein: CASRTRQGPNEKLSF. The CDR3, as DNA: TGTGCCAGCAGAACGCGACAGGGACCTAATGAAAAACTGTCTTTT.

The genes are TRBV10-3 and TRBJ2-6, with 11 bases matching TRBD2. Trimming took 0 bases from V and 2 from J; bases not matched to a gene: 15. The germline V gene has CDR1 ENHRY and CDR2 SYGVKD. The CDR3 runs 22 residues. In DNA form, the CDR3 reads TGTGCCATCAGTGAGTCGTTTATTAGCGGGGGGGCCGCTATAGCTGGGGCCAACGTCCTGACTTTC. Amino acids: CAISESFISGGAAIAGANVLTF.

The chain has TRBV10-2 and TRBJ1-1; D uncertain. This CDR3 is 13 amino acids long. Germline values: CDR1 WSHSY, CDR2 SAAADI. Trimming cost V 7 bases and J 0 bases, with 9 bases left between them. CDR3 sequence: CASTRGMNTEAFF. CDR3 in DNA: TGCGCCAGCACGCGCGGCATGAACACTGAAGCTTTCTTT.

This chain connects TRBV5-6 to TRBJ2-1; D is unresolved. The germline V and J ends were trimmed by 0 bases and 15 bases, with 13 bases remaining between them. Germline values: CDR1 SGHDT, CDR2 YYEEEE. The CDR3 contains 12 residues. The CDR3 spells CASSLGSRPGFF. Here the CDR3 DNA reads TGTGCCAGCAGCTTGGGGTCCAGGCCAGGGTTCTTC.

The chain is built from TRBV5-4 and TRBJ1-1, with 12 bases lining up with TRBD1. Germline CDR1 SGHNT, CDR2 YYREEE (reference sequence). CDR3 length equals 16 residues. The V and J ends lost 4 bases and 3 bases, in that order; junction bases with no gene match: 7. CDR3 nucleotides: TGTGCCAGCAGCCCACCCGGGACAGGGGGCCACACTGAAGCTTTCTTT. Its protein product is CASSPPGTGGHTEAFF. The whole variable domain, remainder taken from reference TRBV5-4 and TRBJ1-1, is ETGVTQSPTHLIKTRGQQVTLRCSSQSGHNTVSWYQQALGQGPQFIFQYYREEENGRGNFPPRFSGLQFPNYSSELNVNALELDDSALYLCASSPPGTGGHTEAFFGQGTRLTVV.

The chain couples TRBV7-9 to TRBJ2-7; possible D gene TRBD1, 5 bases. CDR3 size: 14 residues. The V end lost 8 bases, the J end lost 2 bases, and 16 bases lay between the germline ends. Germline CDR1 reads SEHNR; CDR2 reads FQNEAQ (reference sequence). DNA of the CDR3: TGTGCCAGCTTGGACACTCGACATACCTACGAGCAGTACTTC. It is translated as CASLDTRHTYEQYF.